Listed below are T cell receptor beta chains from one sample, sequenced in a study of regulatory T cells in long-lasting Graves disease. TCRdb reprocessed the multiplex PCR reads with MiXCR, giving one entry per CDR3 protein. Among roughly 260,000 distinct CDR3 sequences, about 17% were seen once, and the ten largest hold approximately 14%. The sample was also linked to a second study, of T cells in Graves' hyperthyroidism and ophthalmopathy.

The material sequenced was peripheral blood mononuclear cells (PBMCs), taken at new diagnosis, from a patient treated with antithyroid drugs. The receptor set was obtained from a woman younger than 45 with Graves disease. Both conserved end residues are part of each CDR3. D genes are given only for firm matches. Clone size is shown for a subset of rows, as once, few, many or a class of expanded clone.

J gene	V gene	clone size	D gene	CDR3 DNA	CDR3 protein
TRBJ1-1	TRBV7-2	many	.	TGTGCCAGCAGCTTAGATCGAGCAACTGAAGCTTTCTTT	CASSLDRATEAFF
TRBJ2-1	TRBV11-2	.	.	TGTGCCAGCAGCACTAGAAGCAGGGGCGACTCCTACAATGAGCAGTTCTTC	CASSTRSRGDSYNEQFF
TRBJ2-1	TRBV3-1	many	TRBD2	TGTGCCAGCAGCCCCGACCCCCTAGCGGGGGGGCCGTACAATGAGCAGTTCTTC	CASSPDPLAGGPYNEQFF
TRBJ2-1	TRBV7-2	many	TRBD2	TGTGCCAGCAGCTTAGGTGGGGGGGGGTCCTACAATGAGCAGTTCTTC	CASSLGGGGSYNEQFF
TRBJ1-5	TRBV20-1	.	.	TGCAGTGCTAGAGCACAGGGTAATCAGCCCCAGCATTTT	CSARAQGNQPQHF
TRBJ2-1	TRBV3-1	many	TRBD2	TGTGCCAGCAGCCAAGCCACGCCTCAGGGACTAGCGGGGTACAATGAGCAGTTCTTC	CASSQATPQGLAGYNEQFF
TRBJ1-1	TRBV6-5	many	.	TGTGCCAGCAGTTACTCTAGGACAGACCAGAACACTGAAGCTTTCTTT	CASSYSRTDQNTEAFF
TRBJ2-3	TRBV13	many	.	TGTGCCAGCAGCTTAGGAAGCACAGATACGCAGTATTTT	CASSLGSTDTQYF
TRBJ2-7	TRBV20-1	many	TRBD1	TGCAGTGTTCGCGGGACAGGGGCTTTCTCCTACGAGCAGTACTTC	CSVRGTGAFSYEQYF
TRBJ2-7	TRBV15	many	.	TGTGCCACCAGCAGAGATGTAACACACGAGGAGCAGTACTTC	CATSRDVTHEEQYF